This entry is about one T cell receptor (beta chain). The data were taken from a study of blood T cell repertoires in COVID-19. Across the study: Nucleic acid was either cDNA or gDNA, and it came from T cells, B-cell-depleted T cells, or PBMCs.

The CDR3 is 15 amino acids. Trimming cost V 3 bases and J 7 bases; bases outside gene matches: 8. CDR1 and CDR2 from the germline V gene are ENHRY and SYGVKD. Clones were read by immunoSEQ multiplex PCR, and TCRdb kept only the in-frame ones, dropping some. This repertoire shows 50,000 to 65,000 clones, more than 85% found once; its top ten account for approximately 3%. This receptor was identified in a man aged 50 to 59 with acute or convalescent COVID-19. The rearrangement uses TRBV10-3 and TRBJ1-5, with 8 bases matching TRBD1. Sequenced material: peripheral blood. CDR3 region: CAISDLGQGGQPQHF. DNA for the CDR3: TGTGCCATCAGTGACCTCGGACAGGGCGGCCAGCCCCAGCATTTT.